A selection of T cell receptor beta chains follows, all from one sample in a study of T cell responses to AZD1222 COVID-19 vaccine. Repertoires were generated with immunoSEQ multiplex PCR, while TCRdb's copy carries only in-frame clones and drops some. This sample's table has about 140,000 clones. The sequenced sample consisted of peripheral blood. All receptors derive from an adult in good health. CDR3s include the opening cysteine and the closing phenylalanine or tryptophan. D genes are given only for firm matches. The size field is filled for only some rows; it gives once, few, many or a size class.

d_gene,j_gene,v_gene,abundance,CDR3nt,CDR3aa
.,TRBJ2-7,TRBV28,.,TGTGCCAGCAGCCTCTACGGTTTGGCCCCGGGACAAACTTACGAGCAGTACTTC,CASSLYGLAPGQTYEQYF
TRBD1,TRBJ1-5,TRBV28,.,TGTGCCAGCAGTTTACTTAGGATCCGGGACAGGGGGCGCGGAAGTCAGCCCCAGCATTTT,CASSLLRIRDRGRGSQPQHF
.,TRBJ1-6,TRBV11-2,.,TGTGCCAGCAGCCCCACAGTACAGGGTTCACCCCTCCACTTT,CASSPTVQGSPLHF
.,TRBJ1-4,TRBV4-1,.,TGCGCCAGCAGCCAGGGAGACTACCCTGCTGAAAAACTGTTTTTT,CASSQGDYPAEKLFF
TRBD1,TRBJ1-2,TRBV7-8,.,TGTGCCAGCAGCTTAATTAGGACAGGGGCTGGCTACACCTTC,CASSLIRTGAGYTF
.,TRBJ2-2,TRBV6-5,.,TGTGCCAGCTATAGGGCCGGGGAGCTGTTTTTT,CASYRAGELFF
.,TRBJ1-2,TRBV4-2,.,TGTGCCAGCAGCCAAGAGCCAGGGGTGGGCTATGGCTACACCTTC,CASSQEPGVGYGYTF
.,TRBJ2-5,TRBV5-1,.,TGCGCCAGCAGCTTGAGTGCAGGGACTCAAGAGACCCAGTACTTC,CASSLSAGTQETQYF
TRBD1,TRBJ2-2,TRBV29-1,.,TGCAGCGTCGACGGCAGGGGGCGGAAGGGCGGGGAGCTGTTTTTT,CSVDGRGRKGGELFF
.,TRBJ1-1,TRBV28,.,TGTGCCAGCAGTTCCGGGACCACTGAAGCTTTCTTT,CASSSGTTEAFF
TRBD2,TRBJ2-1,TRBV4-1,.,TGCGCCAGCAGCCAAGTGACTTCTAGCGGGGGGGCCTATGAGCAGTTCTTC,CASSQVTSSGGAYEQFF
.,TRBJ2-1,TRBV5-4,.,TGTGCCAGCAGCTTGGCTGGACTAGGGGGAAGGCAGTTCTTC,CASSLAGLGGRQFF
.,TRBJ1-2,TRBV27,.,TGTGCCAGCAGTTTCGGGGCCGTTAACTATGGCTACACCTTC,CASSFGAVNYGYTF
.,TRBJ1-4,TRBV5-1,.,TGCGCCAGCGCCAGGGAATCAACTAATGAAAAACTGTTTTTT,CASARESTNEKLFF
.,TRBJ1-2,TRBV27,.,TGTGCCAGCAGTTCCTACACATTTAATGGCTACACCTTC,CASSSYTFNGYTF
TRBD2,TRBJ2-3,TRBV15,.,TGTGCCACCAGCAGAGATGTGGGACTAGCGGGGGGGCGCCCAGATACGCAGTATTTT,CATSRDVGLAGGRPDTQYF
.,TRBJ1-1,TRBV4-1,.,TGCGCCAGCAGCCAGGGGAGGGTCACTGAAGCTTTCTTT,CASSQGRVTEAFF
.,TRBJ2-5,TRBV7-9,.,TGTGCCAGCAGCGCCCCGGGGGGTAAGGGGGCCCAGTACTTC,CASSAPGGKGAQYF
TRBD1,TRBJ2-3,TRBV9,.,TGTGCCAGCAGCGCATCAGGCACAGGGGGCGCATCAGATACGCAGTATTTT,CASSASGTGGASDTQYF
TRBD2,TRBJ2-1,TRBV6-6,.,TGTGCCAGCAGTTACAGTAGCGGGGGCCCCAATGAGCAGTTCTTC,CASSYSSGGPNEQFF
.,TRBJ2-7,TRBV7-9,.,TGTGCCAGCAGCTTATTGGGTTACGAGCAGTACTTC,CASSLLGYEQYF
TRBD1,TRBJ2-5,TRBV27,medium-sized,TGTGCCAGCAGTGCCAAAGGGACAGGGAGATCAGTTCAGGGGACCCAGTACTTC,CASSAKGTGRSVQGTQYF
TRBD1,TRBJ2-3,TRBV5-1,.,TGCGCCAGCAGCGTACAGGGGCAGTCCGAGTCAGATACGCAGTATTTT,CASSVQGQSESDTQYF
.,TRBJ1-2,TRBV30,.,TGTGCCTGGAGTGTATTAGGGGCACAGGGAAACTATGGCTACACCTTC,CAWSVLGAQGNYGYTF
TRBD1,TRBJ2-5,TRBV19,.,TGTGCCAGTAGTACGCCGGGACAGATTGGAGAGACCCAGTACTTC,CASSTPGQIGETQYF
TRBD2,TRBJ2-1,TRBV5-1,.,TGCGCCAGCAGCTTGGTTTCTAGCGGGGGGATCAATGAGCAGTTCTTC,CASSLVSSGGINEQFF
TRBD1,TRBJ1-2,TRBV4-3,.,TGCGCCAGCAGCCAAGATCTGACAGGGGGTGGCTACACCTTC,CASSQDLTGGGYTF
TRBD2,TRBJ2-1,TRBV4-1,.,TGCGCCAGCAGCCTAGCGGGGGGTACCTACAATGAGCAGTTCTTC,CASSLAGGTYNEQFF
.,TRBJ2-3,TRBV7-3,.,TGTGCCAGCAGCTTAACGTCAGGGGCTGGAGATACGCAGTATTTT,CASSLTSGAGDTQYF
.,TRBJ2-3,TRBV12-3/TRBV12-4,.,TGTGCCAGCAGCCATCATACCACAGATACGCAGTATTTT,CASSHHTTDTQYF
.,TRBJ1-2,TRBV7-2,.,TGTGCCAGCAGCTTAGCGAAGGACGCTAACTATGGCTACACCTTC,CASSLAKDANYGYTF
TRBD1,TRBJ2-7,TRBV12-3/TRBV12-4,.,TGTGACCGACAGGGGGCCTCCTACGAGCAGTACTTC,CDRQGASYEQYF
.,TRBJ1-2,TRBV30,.,TGTGCCTGGAGCGCTCTGACAGATAACTATGGCTACACCTTC,CAWSALTDNYGYTF
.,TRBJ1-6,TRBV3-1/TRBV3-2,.,TGTGCCAGCAGCCTCGGACAGTTTAACTCACCCCTCCACTTT,CASSLGQFNSPLHF
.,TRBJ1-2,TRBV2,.,TGTGCCAGCAGTGAGTCTGCAATCAATAACTATGGCTACACCTTC,CASSESAINNYGYTF
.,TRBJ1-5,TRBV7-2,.,TGTGCCAGCAGCTTAGCGACGGGGAGGAATCAGCCCCAGCATTTT,CASSLATGRNQPQHF
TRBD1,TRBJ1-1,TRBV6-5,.,TGTGCCAGCACCTGGGACAGGATCTGGACTGAAGCTTTCTTT,CASTWDRIWTEAFF
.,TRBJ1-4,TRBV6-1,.,TGTGCCAGCAGTGAAGGGTCGTGGGGAAAACTGTTTTTT,CASSEGSWGKLFF
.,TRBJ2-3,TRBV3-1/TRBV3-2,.,TGTGCCAGCAGCCAACGGATTAGCGGAAGCACAGATACGCAGTATTTT,CASSQRISGSTDTQYF
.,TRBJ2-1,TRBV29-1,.,TGCAGCGCTACAGCTTTCAATGAGCAGTTCTTC,CSATAFNEQFF
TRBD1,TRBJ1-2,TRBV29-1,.,TGCAGCGTTGACCGTGACAGGGTCATACCATCATTC,CSVDRDRVIPSF